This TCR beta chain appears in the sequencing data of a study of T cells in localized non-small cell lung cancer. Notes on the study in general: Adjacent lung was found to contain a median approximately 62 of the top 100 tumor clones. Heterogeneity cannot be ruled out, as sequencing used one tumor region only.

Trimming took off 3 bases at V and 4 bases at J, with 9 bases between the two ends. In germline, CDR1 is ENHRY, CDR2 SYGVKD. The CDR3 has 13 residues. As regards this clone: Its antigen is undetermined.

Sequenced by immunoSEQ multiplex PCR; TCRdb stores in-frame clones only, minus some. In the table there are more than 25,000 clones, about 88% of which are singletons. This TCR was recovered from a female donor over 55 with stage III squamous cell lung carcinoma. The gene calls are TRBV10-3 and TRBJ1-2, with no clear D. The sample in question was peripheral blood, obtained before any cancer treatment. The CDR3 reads CAISDPTFYGYTF. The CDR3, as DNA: TGTGCCATCAGTGACCCTACTTTCTATGGCTACACCTTC.